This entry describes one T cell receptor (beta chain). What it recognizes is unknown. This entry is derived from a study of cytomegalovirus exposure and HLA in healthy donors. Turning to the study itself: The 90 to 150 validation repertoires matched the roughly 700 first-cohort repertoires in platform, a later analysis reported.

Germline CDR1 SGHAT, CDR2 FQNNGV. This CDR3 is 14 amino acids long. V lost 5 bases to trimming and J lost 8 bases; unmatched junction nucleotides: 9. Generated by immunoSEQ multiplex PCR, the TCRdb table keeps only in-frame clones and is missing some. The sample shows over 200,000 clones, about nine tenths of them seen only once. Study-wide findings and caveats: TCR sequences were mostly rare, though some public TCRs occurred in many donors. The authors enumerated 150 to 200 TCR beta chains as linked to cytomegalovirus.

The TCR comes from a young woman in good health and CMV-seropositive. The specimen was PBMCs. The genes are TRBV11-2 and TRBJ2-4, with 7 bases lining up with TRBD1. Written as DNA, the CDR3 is TGTGCCAGCAGCGGCCGGGACAGTGACGACATTCAGTACTTC. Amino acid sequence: CASSGRDSDDIQYF.